These T cell receptor beta chains were read from a single sample in a study of T cells in Graves' hyperthyroidism and ophthalmopathy. TCRdb called the multiplex PCR reads again in MiXCR, with one record for every CDR3 protein. The data hold fewer than 450,000 distinct CDR3 sequences, with roughly an eighth observed a single time. Sequences were obtained from blood. The receptors come from a man aged 45-65 years with Graves' ophthalmopathy. The CDR3 runs from the conserved cysteine through the conserved F or W. A D gene is named only where the DNA matches it firmly. Where a row states a size, it is once, few, many or the class of an expanded clone; other rows omit it.

cdr3_nt: TGCGCCAGCAGCCAAGCGGGTATACTATATTCACCCCTCCACTTT
cdr3_aa: CASSQAGILYSPLHF
d_call: .
v_call: TRBV4-1
clone_size: .
j_call: TRBJ1-6

cdr3_nt: TGTGCCAGCTCATTTGGCGTAGCGGGAGACGACAATGAGCAGTTCTTC
cdr3_aa: CASSFGVAGDDNEQFF
d_call: TRBD2
v_call: TRBV18
clone_size: many
j_call: TRBJ2-1

cdr3_nt: TGCGCCAGCAGCTTTGCTACAGGATCCCAAGAGACCCAGTACTTC
cdr3_aa: CASSFATGSQETQYF
d_call: .
v_call: TRBV5-1
clone_size: .
j_call: TRBJ2-5

cdr3_nt: TGTGCCAGTAGAGGAGGTGGAGGGCAGTACGTAAATGAGCAGTTCTTC
cdr3_aa: CASRGGGGQYVNEQFF
d_call: .
v_call: TRBV19
clone_size: few
j_call: TRBJ2-1

cdr3_nt: TGTGCCAGCAGTGTCTTGCGGGGGGACGGACGGCGCGGAAACACCATATATTTT
cdr3_aa: CASSVLRGDGRRGNTIYF
d_call: .
v_call: TRBV2
clone_size: few
j_call: TRBJ1-3

cdr3_nt: TGTGCCAGCAGCTTACAAGGGGCAGGCGATACGCAGTATTTT
cdr3_aa: CASSLQGAGDTQYF
d_call: .
v_call: TRBV11-3
clone_size: .
j_call: TRBJ2-3

cdr3_nt: TGCGCCAGCAGCGAGGACAGTTGGACAGATACGCAGTATTTT
cdr3_aa: CASSEDSWTDTQYF
d_call: .
v_call: TRBV5-1
clone_size: many
j_call: TRBJ2-3

cdr3_nt: TGCGCCAGCAGCCCCTTGGCCTCAGATACGCAGTATTTT
cdr3_aa: CASSPLASDTQYF
d_call: .
v_call: TRBV5-1
clone_size: many
j_call: TRBJ2-3

cdr3_nt: TGTGCCAGCAGCTTAGTCTTACAGGGCGTAGCTTTCTTT
cdr3_aa: CASSLVLQGVAFF
d_call: .
v_call: TRBV7-6
clone_size: few
j_call: TRBJ1-1

cdr3_nt: TGCGCCAGCAGCTTGGGGGCAGGGGGCGATCAGCCCCAGCATTTT
cdr3_aa: CASSLGAGGDQPQHF
d_call: TRBD1
v_call: TRBV5-1
clone_size: few
j_call: TRBJ1-5

cdr3_nt: TGTGCCAGCAGCCACAGGGGGATTACAGATACGCAGTATTTT
cdr3_aa: CASSHRGITDTQYF
d_call: TRBD1
v_call: TRBV3-1
clone_size: many
j_call: TRBJ2-3

cdr3_nt: TGTGCCAGCAGCTACCGGACTAGCGGGAGACGGGATCAAGAGACCCAGTACTTC
cdr3_aa: CASSYRTSGRRDQETQYF
d_call: TRBD2
v_call: TRBV13
clone_size: .
j_call: TRBJ2-5

cdr3_nt: TGCGCCAGCAGCTTGGCGACTGTCTCTGGGGCCAACGTCCTGACTTTC
cdr3_aa: CASSLATVSGANVLTF
d_call: .
v_call: TRBV5-1
clone_size: few
j_call: TRBJ2-6

cdr3_nt: TGTGCCAGCAGTTCTTACGACAGCTCCTACAATGAGCAGTTCTTC
cdr3_aa: CASSSYDSSYNEQFF
d_call: .
v_call: TRBV12-3/TRBV12-4
clone_size: many
j_call: TRBJ2-1

cdr3_nt: TGTGCCACCAGTGATAGAGACAGGGGCACCTACAATGAGCAGTTCTTC
cdr3_aa: CATSDRDRGTYNEQFF
d_call: TRBD1
v_call: TRBV24-1
clone_size: .
j_call: TRBJ2-1

cdr3_nt: TGTGCCAGCAGCCACGGGACATCGGTTGAGACCCAGTACTTC
cdr3_aa: CASSHGTSVETQYF
d_call: .
v_call: TRBV7-6
clone_size: few
j_call: TRBJ2-5

cdr3_nt: TGCGCCAGCAGCCCCCAGGGGGGTGTGGATACGCAGTATTTT
cdr3_aa: CASSPQGGVDTQYF
d_call: .
v_call: TRBV5-1
clone_size: .
j_call: TRBJ2-3

cdr3_nt: TGTGCCAGCAGCTCCGGGACTCTACATTACTACGAGCAGTACTTC
cdr3_aa: CASSSGTLHYYEQYF
d_call: .
v_call: TRBV7-9
clone_size: .
j_call: TRBJ2-7

cdr3_nt: TGTGCCAGCAGTTTGAGAATCGGGGAGCTGTTTTTT
cdr3_aa: CASSLRIGELFF
d_call: .
v_call: TRBV27
clone_size: .
j_call: TRBJ2-2

cdr3_nt: TGTGCCAGCAGTCGAACTAACGAAAAGGACAGGGGGGAGGATGCTTTCTTT
cdr3_aa: CASSRTNEKDRGEDAFF
d_call: TRBD1
v_call: TRBV12-3/TRBV12-4
clone_size: .
j_call: TRBJ1-1